The entry that follows covers one T cell receptor (beta chain) sequence. There is no known antigen for this receptor. Base qualities are not provided; no much larger clone lies one nucleotide away. This sample is part of a study of blood T cells in healthy people across ages (dated by TCRdb to between 2015 and 2017). The study in broad terms: In model experiments, template switching captured about one uniquely barcoded TCR beta cDNA molecule for every two T cells. The study analyzed two additional independent replicas of 1 million unique cDNA reads from the same blood draw for two donors, one aged 18 to 30 and one aged 80 or older. To avoid experimental bias, donors of different ages were distributed randomly across sequencing lanes. The donors were divided into four age groups: young (average around 15 years), middle-aged (about 40), aged (approximately 59) and long-lived (about 84). Age-related changes in TCR beta repertoire diversity were measured in the study by deep sequencing normalized with unique cDNA molecular identifiers. Study-wide conclusions, independent of this receptor: Observed TCR beta diversity per million T cells fell roughly linearly with age, and a significant reduction was already apparent by age around 36. Compared with the aged group, the long-lived group had more naive CD4+ T cells, fewer expanded clones and increased TCR diversity, a pattern suggesting age selection. A strong correlation was found between observed TCR beta diversity and the percentage of naive T cells measured by flow cytometry. Conclusive comparison of naive and antigen-experienced compartments was prevented by the profiling of bulk unsorted PBMCs. Estimates of total diversity from one million sequenced T cells were regarded as lower bounds and underestimates. Because the CMV infection status of the donors was unknown, age-related changes in expanded clonotypes may potentially have been confounded.

Systemically healthy Caucasian individuals from Russia, about 38 in total and aged about 6 to 90 years, were included as donors. Each donor gave about 9.2 milliliters of peripheral blood, drawn into EDTA-treated Vacutainer tubes. PBMCs were isolated by Ficoll-Paque density-gradient centrifugation, with at least 7 million obtained per sample. Trizol reagent was used to extract total RNA from PBMCs, with at least 5.5 micrograms per sample. For every donor, flow cytometry on a PBMC aliquot measured the percentage of naive CD45RAhigh/CD27high T cells. Germline trimming amounts to 4 bases on V and 4 bases on J, with 10 as the count of junction bases outside the gene matches. The CDR3, cysteine through phenylalanine, is 16 amino acids long. Only CDR3 DNA remains: 48 bases, in frame from the first base. The germline V gene specifies SGHTA as CDR1 and FQGNSA as CDR2. Receptors were amplified or captured by 5' RACE. This sample was sequenced with an Illumina HiSeq 2500. A second roughly 7 to 11 cycle PCR used a sample-barcoded 5' primer and a J-beta primer mix. A template-switch 5' adaptor carrying 12 random nucleotides introduced a unique molecular identifier onto each TCR beta cDNA molecule. At least 3 million CDR3-containing paired-end reads were obtained from each sample. All of the RNA was converted into first-strand cDNA using the Mint cDNA synthesis kit, with a TRBC-specific oligonucleotide serving as the primer. All cDNA was treated with uracil-DNA glycosylase and then went through a first 18-cycle PCR with the universal primers M1SS and BC2_uni_R. The original pipeline was this. Normalization of each sample was performed by random selection of 1 million high-quality reads, each carrying a distinct molecular identifier. Instead of being binned into consensus sequences, reads with shared molecular identifiers were discarded. MiTCR, run with a Q25 quality threshold and the strictest error-elimination algorithm, handled CDR3 identification, clonotype clustering and error correction. Lower-bound total TCR beta diversity was estimated with a nonparametric unseen species model using Euler transformation. TCRdb handled the public reads itself, with Q25 trimming in fastp and clone calling in MiXCR, and kept productive beta chains. Entries are consolidated by CDR3 protein sequence, retaining the most common genes and DNA. TCRdb's processing, not the authors', yielded these V and J calls. This sample lists about 1.7 million distinct CDR3 sequences; 28% were detected once. Together, the top ten hold 7% to 9% of the sample.

The chain was built from TRBV7-2 and TRBJ2-1; 7 of the junction bases match TRBD2. This receptor was identified in a woman under 40 in good health. Sequenced sample: blood. The CDR3 is CASSSSSGTFYNEQFF. The bases read TGTGCCAGCAGCTCTTCAAGCGGGACCTTTTACAATGAGCAGTTCTTC. Reference TRBV7-2 and TRBJ2-1 proteins supply the regions before and after the CDR3; the full variable domain is: GAGVSQSPSNKVTEKGKDVELRCDPISGHTALYWYRQSLGQGLEFLIYFQGNSAPDKSGLPSDRFSAERTGGSVSTLTIQRTQQEDSAVYLCASSSSSGTFYNEQFFGPGTRLTVL.